The 31 T cell receptor beta chains below all came from one sample that was sequenced in a study of blood T cell repertoires in COVID-19. Data came from immunoSEQ multiplex PCR; TCRdb stores just in-frame clones and leaves some out. In the table there are 150,000 to 200,000 clones, about nine tenths of which are singletons. Input material: PBMCs or T cells enriched from blood (not recorded which). The receptors shown here come from a woman aged 18-35 years who had recovered from COVID-19.

The chain combines TRBV2 with TRBJ2-7; TRBD2 might be the D (5 bases). Germline CDR1 is SNHLY and CDR2 is FYNNEI. The CDR3 sequence is 15 residues long. V lost 1 base to trimming and J lost 0 bases, with 10 bases between them. The CDR3 spells CASSEDLAFSYEQYF. The CDR3 nucleotides are TGTGCCAGCAGTGAAGATTTAGCGTTCTCCTACGAGCAGTACTTC.

The chain couples TRBV10-3 to TRBJ1-1; weak D call: TRBD1 (5 bases). The germline V and J ends were trimmed by 6 bases and 5 bases, with 16 bases remaining between them. The CDR3 covers 14 residues. Germline loops: CDR1 ENHRY, CDR2 SYGVKD. The CDR3 reads CAISEAGRWTEAFF. The CDR3 DNA reads as TGTGCCATCAGCGAAGCAGGGAGGTGGACTGAAGCTTTCTTT.

The chain is built from TRBV15 and TRBJ1-5; no definite D call. The CDR3 spans 14 residues. CDR1 is LNHNV and CDR2 is YYDKDF in the germline V gene (reference sequence). With 1 base removed from V and 8 bases from J, the gap between germline ends came to 12 bases. The CDR3 DNA sequence: TGTGCCACCAGCAGAGCCCTACCGGGAGAGCCCCAGCATTTT. Amino acid sequence: CATSRALPGEPQHF.

The chain carries TRBV2 and TRBJ2-1, with 10 positions matching TRBD2. Germline lookup yields CDR1 SNHLY and CDR2 FYNNEI. CDR3 length: 15 amino acids. The J segment lost 6 bases and the V segment lost 8 bases, leaving 10 bases of the junction unmatched. The DNA of the CDR3 is TGTGCCAGCTTGGCCGGGACTAGCGTGCCCAATGAGCAGTTCTTC. As protein: CASLAGTSVPNEQFF.

The chain combines TRBV7-2 with TRBJ2-5; 7 nucleotides agree with TRBD2. V dropped 5 bases and J dropped 2; count of bases not matched to a gene: 8. Germline V gives CDR1 SGHTA, CDR2 FQGNSA. This CDR3 region has 15 residues. The CDR3 reads CASSHDLAEQETQYF. The CDR3 DNA sequence: TGTGCCAGCAGCCACGATCTAGCGGAGCAAGAGACCCAGTACTTC.

Points on this clone: Other DNA variants within this sample encode the same CDR3. The CDR3 nucleotides read TGTGCCAGCGGAGTAAGCTCCTACAATGAGCAGTTCTTC. This codes for CASGVSSYNEQFF. The V call is TRBV6-5, the J call TRBJ2-1; D gene ambiguous. The CDR3 covers 13 residues. CDR1 is MNHEY, CDR2 SVGAGI, per germline. Trimming took 8 bases from V and 0 from J, leaving 8 bases between them.

The genes are TRBV5-1 and TRBJ2-7; D is uncertain. Trimming stripped 7 bases from V and 6 bases from J, with 8 bases between. Germline lookup yields CDR1 SGHRS and CDR2 YFSETQ. The CDR3 contains 10 residues. The CDR3 bases are TGCGCCAGCGCCTCGGGCGAGCAGTACTTC. Translating gives CASASGEQYF.

The CDR3 bases are TGTGCCAGCAGTCACTTACGAGGGACAGACCTCAACACCGGGGAGCTGTTTTTT. Translation: CASSHLRGTDLNTGELFF. The rearrangement uses TRBV28 and TRBJ2-2; TRBD1 agrees at 7 bases. Germline assignment: CDR1 MDHEN and CDR2 SYDVKM. The CDR3 runs 18 residues. Trimming took 5 bases from V and 2 from J; bases not matched to a gene: 14.

Comment on this clone: Other DNA variants within this sample encode the same CDR3. The chain is built from TRBV27 and TRBJ1-5, with D possibly being TRBD1 (5 bases). V was shortened by 0 bases and J by 5 bases, with 5 bases between the two germline ends. The CDR3 consists of 13 residues. Per germline, CDR1 MNHEY and CDR2 SMNVEV (reference sequence). CDR3 DNA: TGTGCCAGCAGTTTATCCAGGGATCAGCCCCAGCATTTT. This encodes CASSLSRDQPQHF.

This rearrangement joins TRBV28 to TRBJ2-1; 9 bases are shared with TRBD2. This CDR3 region has 19 residues. Germline V gene data show CDR1 as MDHEN and CDR2 as SYDVKM. V was clipped by 5 bases and J by 0 bases; unmatched bases: 14. CDR3 in DNA: TGTGCCAGCAGTCTAGCGGGGCGGGAGGGCCTTACCTCCTACAATGAGCAGTTCTTC. Translated: CASSLAGREGLTSYNEQFF.

The rearrangement links TRBV5-1 to TRBJ2-1, with 10 bases lining up with TRBD2. The trim removed 0 bases at V and 8 bases at J, leaving 14 bases unmatched. There are 18 residues in the CDR3. The germline V gene encodes CDR1 SGHRS and CDR2 YFSETQ. CDR3 DNA sequence: TGCGCCAGCAGCTTGGCCGGAGCTAGCGGGAGTGTTACGGATGAGCAGTTCTTC. Amino acids: CASSLAGASGSVTDEQFF. Supplemented by reference TRBV5-1 and TRBJ2-1, the full variable domain reads KAGVTQTPRYLIKTRGQQVTLSCSPISGHRSVSWYQQTPGQGLQFLFEYFSETQRNKGNFPGRFSGRQFSNSRSEMNVSTLELGDSALYLCASSLAGASGSVTDEQFFGPGTRLTVL.

The table lists this clone with a few counts. The chain uses TRBV6-1 and TRBJ1-1; 7 bases align to TRBD1. The trim removed 1 base at V and 4 bases at J, leaving 6 bases unmatched. The CDR3 has 15 residues. The V gene's germline CDR1 is MNHNS and CDR2 SASEGT. CDR3 DNA: TGTGCCAGCAGTGAAGAGGCAGGGGGAGGCACTGAAGCTTTCTTT. Translation gives CASSEEAGGGTEAFF.

The V gene is TRBV28, the J gene TRBJ2-7, with 9 bases matching TRBD1. The V gene end was trimmed by 4 bases and the J gene end by 2 bases; junction bases not matched to a gene: 6. Per germline, CDR1 MDHEN and CDR2 SYDVKM. The length of the CDR3 is 15 residues. As DNA, the CDR3 is TGTGCCAGCAGTTACCGGGACAGGGTCACCTACGAGCAGTACTTC. Its translation: CASSYRDRVTYEQYF.

This chain joins TRBV19 and TRBJ2-7, with TRBD1 as a possible D gene (6 bases). Germline-derived CDR1 and CDR2 are LNHDA and SQIVND (reference sequence). This CDR3 has 14 amino acids. With 5 bases removed from V and 1 base from J, the gap between germline ends came to 12 bases. The CDR3 coding sequence is TGTGCCAGTAGTTACGGGACACCGTCCTACGAGCAGTACTTC. Its translation: CASSYGTPSYEQYF.

The V call is TRBV18, the J call TRBJ2-1, with D maybe TRBD1 (5 bases). Trimming stripped 2 bases from V and 0 bases from J, with 17 bases between. The CDR3 runs to 18 residues. From germline, CDR1 is KGHSH and CDR2 LQKENI. The CDR3, as DNA: TGTGCCAGCTCACCAAAGATTACCGAACAGGACTCCTACAATGAGCAGTTCTTC. This translates into CASSPKITEQDSYNEQFF. The complete variable domain, with remaining parts taken from reference TRBV18 and TRBJ2-1, reads NAGVMQNPRHLVRRRGQEARLRCSPMKGHSHVYWYRQLPEEGLKFMVYLQKENIIDESGMPKERFSAEFPKEGPSILRIQQVVRGDSAAYFCASSPKITEQDSYNEQFFGPGTRLTVL.

This chain uses TRBV15 with TRBJ1-2; TRBD1 is a possible D gene (6 bases). Germline V lookup: CDR1 LNHNV, CDR2 YYDKDF (reference sequence). There are 15 residues in the CDR3. Trimming removed 0 bases at V and 4 bases at J, with 12 bases between. The CDR3 region is CATSRDRDTTYGYTF. The CDR3 DNA reads as TGTGCCACCAGCAGAGACCGGGACACCACCTATGGCTACACCTTC.

The chain has TRBV9 and TRBJ2-7, with TRBD2 matching over 9 bases. The CDR3 spans 17 residues. Germline V lookup: CDR1 SGDLS, CDR2 YYNGEE. V dropped 0 bases and J dropped 6; count of bases not matched to a gene: 13. For the CDR3, the DNA is TGTGCCAGCAGCGTAGATGTCCCTAGCGGGGTAAAGGGCGAGCAGTACTTC. Protein product: CASSVDVPSGVKGEQYF.

The rearrangement joins TRBV3-1 (or the pseudogene TRBV3-2) to TRBJ2-1, with 9 bases matching TRBD2. This CDR3 spans 15 amino acids. The germline V gene encodes CDR1 LGHDT and CDR2 YNNKEL (reference sequence). J gave up 6 bases and V 10 bases, and 13 bases lay outside the gene matches. The CDR3 protein is CAISHSGRGGNEQFF. The CDR3 DNA reads as TGTGCCATTTCGCATAGCGGGAGAGGGGGCAATGAGCAGTTCTTC.

The chain has TRBV19 and TRBJ2-1; TRBD1 might be the D (5 bases). In germline, CDR1 is LNHDA, CDR2 SQIVND (reference sequence). V was trimmed by 3 bases and J by 2 bases, leaving 8 bases between them. This CDR3 has 14 residues. For the CDR3, the DNA is TGTGCCAGTAGTATGTGGGGCGCCTACAATGAGCAGTTCTTC. Protein product: CASSMWGAYNEQFF.

The rearrangement joins TRBV25-1 to TRBJ2-7, with a weak D call TRBD1 (6 bases). The V end was cut by 6 bases, the J end by 5 bases, with 14 bases between. Germline CDR1 is MGHDK and CDR2 is SYGVNS. The CDR3 loop spans 13 amino acids. CDR3 sequence reads: CASSRDRSDEQYF. DNA of the CDR3: TGTGCCAGCAGCCGAGACAGGAGCGACGAGCAGTACTTC.

The chain has TRBV30 and TRBJ1-4; D perhaps matches TRBD1 (5 bases). Trimming removed 1 base at V and 4 bases at J, with 25 bases between. This CDR3 has 19 amino acids. From germline, CDR1 is GTSNPN and CDR2 SVGIG (reference sequence). The CDR3 sequence: CAWSALDRRKITRNEKLFF. Written as DNA, the CDR3 is TGTGCCTGGAGTGCCCTCGACAGAAGAAAAATTACACGTAATGAAAAACTGTTTTTT.

V and J are TRBV7-8 and TRBJ2-7; 12 bases match TRBD2. Looked up from germline, CDR1 is SGHVS and CDR2 is FQNEAQ. This CDR3 has 15 residues. Trimming cost V 4 bases and J 1 base; bases outside gene matches: 2. The CDR3 loop is CASSWTSGTSYEQYF. The CDR3 bases are TGTGCCAGCAGCTGGACTAGCGGGACGTCCTACGAGCAGTACTTC.

The V and J genes are TRBV27 and TRBJ2-4; TRBD2 agrees at 13 bases. Per the germline V gene, CDR1 is MNHEY and CDR2 is SMNVEV (reference sequence). The CDR3 loop spans 16 amino acids. V trimming: 6 bases; J trimming: 0 bases; junction bases outside the gene matches: 2. This chain's CDR3 is CASRLAGGLAKNIQYF. The CDR3 region has the DNA TGTGCCAGCAGACTAGCGGGAGGGTTAGCCAAAAACATTCAGTACTTC.

V gene TRBV5-6 combines with J gene TRBJ1-3; D gene unclear. Germline V gene sequence: CDR1 SGHDT, CDR2 YYEEEE. Trimming left V 7 bases short and J 0 bases short, with 8 bases between. The CDR3 covers 13 residues. CDR3 nucleotide sequence: TGTGCCAGCGCTCGGAGCTCTGGAAACACCATATATTTT. Protein: CASARSSGNTIYF.

CDR3 bases: TGTGCCAGCAGCTTCGGGACTAGCGGGAGGGTGGAGCAGTTCTTC. This gives the protein CASSFGTSGRVEQFF. This chain connects TRBV7-9 to TRBJ2-1, with 16 bases matching TRBD2. With V trimmed by 3 bases and J by 10 bases, 3 bases remained unmatched. Germline V CDR1 and CDR2: SEHNR, FQNEAQ (reference sequence). This CDR3 has 15 residues.

This clone was picked up a small number of times. This chain uses TRBV4-1 with TRBJ2-6; 7 bases map to TRBD2. Trimming removed 0 bases from V and 2 bases from J; junction bases left unmatched: 4. This CDR3 has 17 amino acids. Germline V gene lookup returns CDR1 MGHRA and CDR2 YSYEKL. CDR3 DNA: TGCGCCAGCAGCCAAGACGTGCGGGGGACTGGGGCCAACGTCCTGACTTTC. Residues: CASSQDVRGTGANVLTF.

J is TRBJ2-7 and V is TRBV3-1 (or the pseudogene TRBV3-2), with D maybe TRBD2 (5 bases). Per the germline V gene, CDR1 is LGHDT and CDR2 is YNNKEL (reference sequence). The CDR3 is 13 residues long. V gave up 0 bases and J gave up 2 bases, with 5 bases separating them. CDR3 sequence reads: CASSQDGAYEQYF. The CDR3 DNA reads as TGTGCCAGCAGCCAAGACGGGGCCTACGAGCAGTACTTC.

The chain recombines TRBV15 with TRBJ1-2, with 7 bases fitting TRBD1. Trimming took 0 bases from V and 3 from J; bases not matched to a gene: 4. Germline lookup yields CDR1 LNHNV and CDR2 YYDKDF (reference sequence). This CDR3 is built from 15 residues. The CDR3 region is CATSRDRGGDYGYTF. CDR3 nucleotides: TGTGCCACCAGCAGAGATCGAGGGGGCGACTATGGCTACACCTTC.

V is TRBV28 and J is TRBJ2-1, with TRBD2 matching over 7 bases. CDR1 and CDR2 (germline): MDHEN, SYDVKM. The junction had 9 bases not matched to a gene; V was cut back by 6 bases and J by 4 bases. This CDR3 is built from 15 residues. CDR3 loop: CASSFGLERYNEQFF. CDR3 nucleotide sequence: TGTGCCAGCAGCTTCGGACTAGAGCGGTACAATGAGCAGTTCTTC.

The V call is TRBV19, the J call TRBJ1-2, with TRBD1 as a possible D gene (5 bases). The CDR3 is 13 amino acids. V lost 5 bases to trimming and J lost 2 bases, with 9 bases between them. Looked up from germline, CDR1 is LNHDA and CDR2 is SQIVND (reference sequence). In nucleotides, the CDR3 is TGTGCCAGTAGTCAGGGCACCAACTATGGCTACACCTTC. As protein: CASSQGTNYGYTF. The variable domain in full, completed from reference TRBV19 and TRBJ1-2, reads DGGITQSPKYLFRKEGQNVTLSCEQNLNHDAMYWYRQDPGQGLRLIYYSQIVNDFQKGDIAEGYSVSREKKESFPLTVTSAQKNPTAFYLCASSQGTNYGYTFGSGTRLTVV.

The V and J genes are TRBV4-1 and TRBJ2-3; the D gene is possibly TRBD2 (6 bases). The CDR3 totals 14 residues. V shed 2 bases and J shed 6 bases, with 12 bases lying between them. Per germline, CDR1 MGHRA and CDR2 YSYEKL. This CDR3 reads CASSQPEGGDTQYF. CDR3 bases: TGCGCCAGCAGCCAACCGGAGGGCGGGGATACGCAGTATTTT.